This T cell receptor beta chain came from a study of OX40 agonist ivuxolimab in advanced cancers. Germline values: CDR1 MDHEN, CDR2 SYDVKM. Trimming removed 8 bases at V and 6 bases at J, with 20 bases between. This CDR3 is built from 16 residues. The protocol was immunoSEQ multiplex PCR, while the TCRdb copy is restricted to in-frame clones and leaves out a portion. Of 55,000 to 75,000 clones listed, over 80% are singletons. This clone was seen just once. This TCR was sampled from an adult with an advanced solid tumor such as melanoma, head and neck, liver or kidney cancer. Here the sequenced sample was CD4+ or CD8+ T cells sorted from blood, taken in a trial of the OX40 agonist ivuxolimab. V usage is TRBV28 and J usage is TRBJ1-6, with D hard to call. The CDR3 protein is CASATPLPWGNSPLHF. The CDR3 DNA reads TGTGCCAGCGCGACGCCACTTCCCTGGGGTAATTCACCCCTCCACTTT.